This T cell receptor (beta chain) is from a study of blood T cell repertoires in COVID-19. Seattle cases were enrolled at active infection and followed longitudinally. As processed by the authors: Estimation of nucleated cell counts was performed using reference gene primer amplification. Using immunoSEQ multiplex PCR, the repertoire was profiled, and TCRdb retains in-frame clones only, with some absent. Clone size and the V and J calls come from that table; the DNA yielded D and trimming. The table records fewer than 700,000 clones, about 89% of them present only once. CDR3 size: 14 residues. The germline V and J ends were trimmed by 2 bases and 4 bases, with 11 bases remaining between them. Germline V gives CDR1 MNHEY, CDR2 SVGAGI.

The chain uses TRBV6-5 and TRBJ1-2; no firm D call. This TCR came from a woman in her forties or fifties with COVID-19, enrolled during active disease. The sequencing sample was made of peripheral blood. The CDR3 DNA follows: TGTGCCAGCAGTTACGGCGGAGATTCCTATGGCTACACCTTC. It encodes CASSYGGDSYGYTF.